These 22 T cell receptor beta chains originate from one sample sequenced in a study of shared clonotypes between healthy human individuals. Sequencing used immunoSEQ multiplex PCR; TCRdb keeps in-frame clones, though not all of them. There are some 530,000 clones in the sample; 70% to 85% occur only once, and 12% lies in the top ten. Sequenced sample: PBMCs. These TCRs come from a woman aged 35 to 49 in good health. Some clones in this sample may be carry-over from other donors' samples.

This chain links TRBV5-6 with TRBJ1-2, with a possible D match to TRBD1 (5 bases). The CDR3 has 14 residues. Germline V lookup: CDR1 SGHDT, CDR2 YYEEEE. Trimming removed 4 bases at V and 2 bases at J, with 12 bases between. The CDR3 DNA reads TGTGCCAGCAGCCCTAGGGGTAGGAACTATGGCTACACCTTC. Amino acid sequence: CASSPRGRNYGYTF.

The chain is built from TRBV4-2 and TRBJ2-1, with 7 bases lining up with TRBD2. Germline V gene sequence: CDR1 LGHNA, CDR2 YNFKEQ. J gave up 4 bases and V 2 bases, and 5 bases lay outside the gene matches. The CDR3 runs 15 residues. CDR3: CASSQSGIAYNEQFF. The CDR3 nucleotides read TGTGCCAGCAGCCAAAGCGGGATAGCTTACAATGAGCAGTTCTTC.

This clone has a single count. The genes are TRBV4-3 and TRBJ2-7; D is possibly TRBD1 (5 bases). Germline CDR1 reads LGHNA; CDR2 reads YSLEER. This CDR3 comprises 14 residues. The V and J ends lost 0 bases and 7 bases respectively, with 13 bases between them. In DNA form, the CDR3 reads TGCGCCAGCAGCCAAGAGGCAGGGCATGGGGAGCAGTACTTC. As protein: CASSQEAGHGEQYF.

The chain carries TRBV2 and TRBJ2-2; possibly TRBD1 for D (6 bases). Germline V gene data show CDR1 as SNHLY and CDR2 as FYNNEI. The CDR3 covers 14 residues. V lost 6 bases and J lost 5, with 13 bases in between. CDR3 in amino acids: CASRQGWGTGELFF. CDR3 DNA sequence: TGTGCCAGCAGACAGGGATGGGGTACCGGGGAGCTGTTTTTT.

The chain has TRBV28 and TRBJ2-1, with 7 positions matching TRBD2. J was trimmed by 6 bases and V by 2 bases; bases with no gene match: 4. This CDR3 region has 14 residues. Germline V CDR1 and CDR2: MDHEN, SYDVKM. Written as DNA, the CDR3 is TGTGCCAGCAGTTTAGGGGACTACCTCAATGAGCAGTTCTTC. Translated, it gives CASSLGDYLNEQFF. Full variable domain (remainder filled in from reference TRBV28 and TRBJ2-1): DVKVTQSSRYLVKRTGEKVFLECVQDMDHENMFWYRQDPGLGLRLIYFSYDVKMKEKGDIPEGYSVSREKKERFSLILESASTNQTSMYLCASSLGDYLNEQFFGPGTRLTVL.

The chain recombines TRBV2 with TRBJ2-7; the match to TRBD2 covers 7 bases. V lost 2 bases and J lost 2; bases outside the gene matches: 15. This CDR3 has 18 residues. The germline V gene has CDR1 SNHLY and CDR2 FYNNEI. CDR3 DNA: TGTGCCAGCAGTGAAATTGGGGCCGTCTTGGCGGGAGCCTACGAGCAGTACTTC. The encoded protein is CASSEIGAVLAGAYEQYF. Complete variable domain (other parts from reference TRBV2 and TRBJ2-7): EPEVTQTPSHQVTQMGQEVILRCVPISNHLYFYWYRQILGQKVEFLVSFYNNEISEKSEIFDDQFSVERPDGSNFTLKIRSTKLEDSAMYFCASSEIGAVLAGAYEQYFGPGTRLTVT.

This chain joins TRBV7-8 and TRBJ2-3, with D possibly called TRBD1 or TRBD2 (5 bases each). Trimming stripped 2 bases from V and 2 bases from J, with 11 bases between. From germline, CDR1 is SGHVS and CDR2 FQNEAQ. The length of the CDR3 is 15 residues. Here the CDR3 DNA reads TGTGCCAGCAGCTTAACCGGGACCTACACAGATACGCAGTATTTT. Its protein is CASSLTGTYTDTQYF.

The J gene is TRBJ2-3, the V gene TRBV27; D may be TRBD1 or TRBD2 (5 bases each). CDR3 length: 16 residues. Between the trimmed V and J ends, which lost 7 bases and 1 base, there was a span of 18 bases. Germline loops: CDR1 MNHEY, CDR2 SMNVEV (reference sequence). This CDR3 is CASTIGGGVGTDTQYF. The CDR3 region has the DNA TGTGCCAGCACCATAGGTGGGGGAGTTGGCACAGATACGCAGTATTTT.

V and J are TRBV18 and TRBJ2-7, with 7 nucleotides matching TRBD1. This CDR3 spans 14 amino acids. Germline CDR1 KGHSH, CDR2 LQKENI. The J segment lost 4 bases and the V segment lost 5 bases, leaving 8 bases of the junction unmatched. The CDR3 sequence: CASSSGQVLYEQYF. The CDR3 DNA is TGTGCCAGCTCATCTGGACAGGTGTTATACGAGCAGTACTTC.

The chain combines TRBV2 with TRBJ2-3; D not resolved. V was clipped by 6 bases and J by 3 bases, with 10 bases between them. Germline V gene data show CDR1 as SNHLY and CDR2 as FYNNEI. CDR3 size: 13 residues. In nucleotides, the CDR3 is TGTGCCAGCAGCCAAAGACCGACAGATACGCAGTATTTT. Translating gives CASSQRPTDTQYF.

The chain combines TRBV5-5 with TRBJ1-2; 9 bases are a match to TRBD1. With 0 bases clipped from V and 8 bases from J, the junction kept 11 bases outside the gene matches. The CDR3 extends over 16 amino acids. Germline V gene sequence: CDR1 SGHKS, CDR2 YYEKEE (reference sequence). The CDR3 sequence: CASSLGGTGMTRGYTF. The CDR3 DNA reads TGTGCCAGCAGCTTGGGAGGGACAGGGATGACTCGGGGCTACACCTTC. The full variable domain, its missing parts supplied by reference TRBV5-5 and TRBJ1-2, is DAGVTQSPTHLIKTRGQQVTLRCSPISGHKSVSWYQQVLGQGPQFIFQYYEKEERGRGNFPDRFSARQFPNYSSELNVNALLLGDSALYLCASSLGGTGMTRGYTFGSGTRLTVV.

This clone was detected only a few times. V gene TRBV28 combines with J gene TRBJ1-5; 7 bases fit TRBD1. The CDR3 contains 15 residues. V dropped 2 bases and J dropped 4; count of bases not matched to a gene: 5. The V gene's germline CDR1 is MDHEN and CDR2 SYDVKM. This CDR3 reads CASSLGVRGNQPQHF. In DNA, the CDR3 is TGTGCCAGCAGTTTAGGGGTCAGGGGGAATCAGCCCCAGCATTTT.

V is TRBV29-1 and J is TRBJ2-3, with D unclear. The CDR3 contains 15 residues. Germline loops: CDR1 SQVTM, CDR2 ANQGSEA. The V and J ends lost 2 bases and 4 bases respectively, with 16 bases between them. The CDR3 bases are TGCAGCGTTGAAAACAGACACCTCGACGCAGATACGCAGTATTTT. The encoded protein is CSVENRHLDADTQYF.

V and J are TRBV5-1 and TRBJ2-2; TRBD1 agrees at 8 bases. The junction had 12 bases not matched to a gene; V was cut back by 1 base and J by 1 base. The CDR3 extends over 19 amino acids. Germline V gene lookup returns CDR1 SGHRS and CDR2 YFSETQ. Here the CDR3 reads CASSLSGTGYGRNTGELFF. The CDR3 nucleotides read TGCGCCAGCAGCTTGAGTGGGACAGGCTATGGCAGGAACACCGGGGAGCTGTTTTTT.

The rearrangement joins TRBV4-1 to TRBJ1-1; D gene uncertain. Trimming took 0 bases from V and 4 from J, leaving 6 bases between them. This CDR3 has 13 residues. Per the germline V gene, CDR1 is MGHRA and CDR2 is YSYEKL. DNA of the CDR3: TGCGCCAGCAGCCAAGATAAAGGCACTGAAGCTTTCTTT. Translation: CASSQDKGTEAFF.

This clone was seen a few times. CDR3 sequence (DNA): TGTGCCAGCAGCTTGTCTCAGACCCAGTACTTC. Translation gives CASSLSQTQYF. The chain links TRBV7-2 to TRBJ2-5; D not certain. Between the trimmed V and J ends, which lost 3 bases and 6 bases, there was a span of 5 bases. CDR3 length: 11 amino acids. From germline, CDR1 is SGHTA and CDR2 FQGNSA.

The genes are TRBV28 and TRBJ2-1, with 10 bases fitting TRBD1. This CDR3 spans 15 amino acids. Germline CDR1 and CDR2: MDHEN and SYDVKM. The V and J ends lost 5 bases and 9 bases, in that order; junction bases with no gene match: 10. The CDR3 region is CASSPRQGAFGEQFF. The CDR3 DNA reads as TGTGCCAGCAGTCCCAGACAGGGGGCTTTTGGTGAGCAGTTCTTC.

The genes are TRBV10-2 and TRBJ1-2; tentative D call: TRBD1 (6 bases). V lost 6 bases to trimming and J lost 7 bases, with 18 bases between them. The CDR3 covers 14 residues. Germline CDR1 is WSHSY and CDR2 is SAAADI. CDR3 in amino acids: CASSMFGGQGGYTF. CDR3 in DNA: TGCGCCAGCAGCATGTTTGGGGGGCAAGGTGGCTACACCTTC.

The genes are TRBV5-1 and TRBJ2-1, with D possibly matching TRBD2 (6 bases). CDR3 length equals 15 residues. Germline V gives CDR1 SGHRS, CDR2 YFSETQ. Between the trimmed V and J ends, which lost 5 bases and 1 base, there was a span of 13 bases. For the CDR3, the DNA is TGCGCCAGCAGTAGCTTCGGGGGTTCCTACAATGAGCAGTTCTTC. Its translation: CASSSFGGSYNEQFF.

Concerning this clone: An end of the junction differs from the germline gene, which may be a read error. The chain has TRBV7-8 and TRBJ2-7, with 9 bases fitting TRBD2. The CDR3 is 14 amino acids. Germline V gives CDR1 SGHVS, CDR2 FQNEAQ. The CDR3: CASRLAGDSYEQYF. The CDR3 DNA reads TGTGCCAGCAGATTAGCGGGAGACTCCTACGAGCAGTACTTC.

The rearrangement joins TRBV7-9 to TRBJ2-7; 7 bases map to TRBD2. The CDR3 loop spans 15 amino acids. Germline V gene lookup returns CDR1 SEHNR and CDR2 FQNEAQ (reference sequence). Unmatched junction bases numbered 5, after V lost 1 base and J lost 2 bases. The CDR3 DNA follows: TGTGCCAGCAGCTTAGAGGGGAGGGGCACCTACGAGCAGTACTTC. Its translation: CASSLEGRGTYEQYF. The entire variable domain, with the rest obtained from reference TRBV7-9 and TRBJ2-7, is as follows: DTGVSQNPRHKITKRGQNVTFRCDPISEHNRLYWYRQTLGQGPEFLTYFQNEAQLEKSRLLSDRFSAERPKGSFSTLEIQRTEQGDSAMYLCASSLEGRGTYEQYFGPGTRLTVT.

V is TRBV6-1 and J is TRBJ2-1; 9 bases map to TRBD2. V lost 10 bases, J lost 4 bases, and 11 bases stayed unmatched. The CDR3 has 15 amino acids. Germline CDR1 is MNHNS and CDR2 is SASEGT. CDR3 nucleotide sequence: TGTGCCACCCGTCACCTGGCGGGAGGGTACAATGAGCAGTTCTTC. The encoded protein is CATRHLAGGYNEQFF.